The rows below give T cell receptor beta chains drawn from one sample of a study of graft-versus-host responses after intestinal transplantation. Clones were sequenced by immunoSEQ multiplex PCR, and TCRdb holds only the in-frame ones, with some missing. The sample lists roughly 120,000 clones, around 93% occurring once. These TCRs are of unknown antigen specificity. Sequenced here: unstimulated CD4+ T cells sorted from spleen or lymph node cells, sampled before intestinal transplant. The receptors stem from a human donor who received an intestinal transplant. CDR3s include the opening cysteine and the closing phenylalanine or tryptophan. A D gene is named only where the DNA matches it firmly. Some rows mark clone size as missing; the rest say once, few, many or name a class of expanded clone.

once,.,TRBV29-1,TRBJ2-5,TGCAGCATCGGGCCTTGGGAGACCCAGTACTTC,CSIGPWETQYF
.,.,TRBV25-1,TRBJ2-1,TGTGCCAGCAGTGAACGGGACCGCTCCTACAATGAGCAGTTCTTC,CASSERDRSYNEQFF
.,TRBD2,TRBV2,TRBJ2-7,TGTGCCAGTCGTACGTCACTAGCGGGAGGCGTCGAGCAGTACTTC,CASRTSLAGGVEQYF
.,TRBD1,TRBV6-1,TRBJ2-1,TGTGCCAGCAGAGCCGGGACAGGGGGCCGTGAGCAGTTCTTC,CASRAGTGGREQFF
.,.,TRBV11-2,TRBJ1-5,TGTGCCAGCAGCCCAGGTGGGGCGTTCAATCAGCCCCAGCATTTT,CASSPGGAFNQPQHF
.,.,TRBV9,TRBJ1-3,TGTGCCAGCAGCAGGACAGCCTCTGGAAACACCATATATTTT,CASSRTASGNTIYF
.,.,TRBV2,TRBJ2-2,TGTGCCAGCAGTGAATCTTACACCGGGGAGCTGTTTTTT,CASSESYTGELFF
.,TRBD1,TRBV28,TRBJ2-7,TGTGCCATTACGGACAGGGTTTCCCACGAGCAGTACTTC,CAITDRVSHEQYF
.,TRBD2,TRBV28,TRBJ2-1,TGTGCCAGCAGTCATCGACTAGCGGGAAACAATGAGCAGTTCTTC,CASSHRLAGNNEQFF
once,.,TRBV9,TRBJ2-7,TGTGCCAGCAGCGCCAGCTCGGTCGGAAGCTCCTACGAGCAGTACTTC,CASSASSVGSSYEQYF
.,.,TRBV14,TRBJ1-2,TGTGCCAGCAGCCTCCGTAGGGAAGTTTGGGGCTACACCTTC,CASSLRREVWGYTF